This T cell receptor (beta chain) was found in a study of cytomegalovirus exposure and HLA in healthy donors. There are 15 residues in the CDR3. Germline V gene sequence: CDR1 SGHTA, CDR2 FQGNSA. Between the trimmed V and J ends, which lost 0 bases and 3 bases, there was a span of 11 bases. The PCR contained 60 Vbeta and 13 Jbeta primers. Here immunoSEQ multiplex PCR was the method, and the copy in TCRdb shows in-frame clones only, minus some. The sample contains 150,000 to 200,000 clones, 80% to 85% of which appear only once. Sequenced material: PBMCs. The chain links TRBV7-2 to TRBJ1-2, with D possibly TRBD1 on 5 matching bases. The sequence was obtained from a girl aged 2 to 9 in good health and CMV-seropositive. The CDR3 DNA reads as TGTGCCAGCAGCTTAGCATCAGGGCTTCACTATGGCTACACCTTC. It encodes CASSLASGLHYGYTF. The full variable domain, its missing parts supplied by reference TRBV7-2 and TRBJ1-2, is GAGVSQSPSNKVTEKGKDVELRCDPISGHTALYWYRQSLGQGLEFLIYFQGNSAPDKSGLPSDRFSAERTGGSVSTLTIQRTQQEDSAVYLCASSLASGLHYGYTFGSGTRLTVV.